The clone carrying this T cell receptor beta chain was seen a few times. Its antigen is not known. Treatment in this sample: PENTA 11 planned treatment interruption arm or continuous ART arm. The TCR library was built from RNA with a 3' RACE protocol and unique molecular identifiers. TCRdb recomputed calls from the 3' RACE reads with MiXCR, one row per CDR3 protein. The repertoire consists of around 50,000 distinct CDR3 sequences, with roughly 4% occurring once and the leading ten covering approximately 0.7%. The sample belongs to a study of HIV-infected children after antiretroviral therapy interruption. Across the study: Continuous-treatment children had median age around 8 years, interruption approximately 9.7 years.

The V and J ends lost 6 bases and 3 bases, in that order; junction bases with no gene match: 13. The CDR3 sequence is 18 residues long. The germline gives CDR1 MDHEN, CDR2 SYDVKM. Notes on the study in general: Naive CD4+ Gini coefficient rose by interruption end, suggesting clonal expansion. After treatment interruption started, naive CD4+ CDR3 overlap across time points dropped.

The specimen was CD45RA+ CD4+ T cells from PBMCs, pooled from several time points, collected from a donor given antiretroviral therapy, either interrupted or continuous. Described subset: naive CD4+ CD45RA+ CD45RO- T cells. The receptor's source is a pool of human donors with HIV. V usage is TRBV28 and J usage is TRBJ2-1; 11 nucleotides line up with TRBD2. CDR3: CASRRTVAGGNFYNEQFF. In DNA, the CDR3 is TGTGCCAGCAGACGTACAGTAGCGGGAGGGAACTTCTACAATGAGCAGTTCTTC.